This paragraph covers one T cell receptor beta chain sequence. The antigen is undetermined. The data belong to a study of shared clonotypes between healthy human individuals. Overall study results and limits: Some clonotypes were shared by all four sorted-subset donors, while others were not shared. The non-shared ones had lower generation probabilities than the shared ones. Rarefaction showed sorted-subset sequencing was incomplete despite large depth. Depth of sequencing was expected to influence donor clonotype sharing.

Data came from immunoSEQ multiplex PCR; TCRdb stores just in-frame clones and leaves some out. This sample has around 1.4 million clones, with approximately 98.5% found just once. All donors qualified as healthy HIV-negative adults and had experienced no recent acute infections or vaccinations. The CDR3 covers 12 residues. The germline V gene encodes CDR1 SNHLY and CDR2 FYNNEI. The V and J ends lost 10 bases and 2 bases respectively, with 11 bases between them. Sequenced: naive CD4+ T cells sorted from blood. Subset indicated: CD45RA+ positively selected. This chain connects TRBV2 to TRBJ2-5; D is ambiguous. This clonotype was sampled from a man aged 30-40 years in good health. In DNA form, the CDR3 reads TGTGCCACCTCAGGTACACAAGAGACCCAGTACTTC. Translated: CATSGTQETQYF.